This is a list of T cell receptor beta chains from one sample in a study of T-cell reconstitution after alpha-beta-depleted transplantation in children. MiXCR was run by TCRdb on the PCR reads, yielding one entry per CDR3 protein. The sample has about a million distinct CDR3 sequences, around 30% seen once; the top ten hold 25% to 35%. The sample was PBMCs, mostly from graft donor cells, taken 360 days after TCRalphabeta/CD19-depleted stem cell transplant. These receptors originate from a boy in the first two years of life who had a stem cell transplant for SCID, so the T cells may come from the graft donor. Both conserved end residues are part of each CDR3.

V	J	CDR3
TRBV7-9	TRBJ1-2	CASSLVNRGIDGYTF
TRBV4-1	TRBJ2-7	CASSHLLTGAYEQYF
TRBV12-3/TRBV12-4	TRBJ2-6	CASSEPGANVLTF
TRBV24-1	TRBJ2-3	CATRGGSTDTQYF
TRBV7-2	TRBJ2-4	CASSLIPTGVAKNIQYF
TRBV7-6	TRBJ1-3	CASSHRESWRNTIYF
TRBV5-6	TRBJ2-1	CASSTPLAGGSSEQFF
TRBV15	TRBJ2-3	CATSRSTGERDTQYF
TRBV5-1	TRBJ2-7	CASSWGAELRAYEQYF
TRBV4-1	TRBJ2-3	CASSLRASGGAGADTQYF